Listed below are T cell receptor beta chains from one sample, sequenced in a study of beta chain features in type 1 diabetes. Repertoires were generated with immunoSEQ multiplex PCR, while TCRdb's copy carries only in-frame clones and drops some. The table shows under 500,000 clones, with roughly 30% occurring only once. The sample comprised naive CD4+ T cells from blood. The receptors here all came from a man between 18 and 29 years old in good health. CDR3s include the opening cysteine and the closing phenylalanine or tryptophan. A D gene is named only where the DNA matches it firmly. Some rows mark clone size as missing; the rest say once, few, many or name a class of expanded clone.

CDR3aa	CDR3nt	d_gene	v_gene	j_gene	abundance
CASSGNRGQETQYF	TGTGCCAGCAGTGGGAACAGGGGACAAGAGACCCAGTACTTC	TRBD1	TRBV25-1	TRBJ2-5	-
CASSERPSSYEQYF	TGTGCCAGCAGCGAGCGTCCGAGCTCCTACGAGCAGTACTTC	-	TRBV9	TRBJ2-7	-
CASSPVLAGDVPYEQYF	TGTGCCAGCTCACCAGTCTTAGCGGGAGATGTTCCCTACGAGCAGTACTTC	TRBD2	TRBV18	TRBJ2-7	few
CASSPLGQPDTQYF	TGTGCCAGCAGCCCTCTGGGACAGCCAGATACGCAGTATTTT	TRBD1	TRBV11-2	TRBJ2-3	-
CAWRTSGSSTDTQYF	TGTGCCTGGAGGACTAGCGGGAGTAGCACAGATACGCAGTATTTT	TRBD2	TRBV30	TRBJ2-3	-
CASSYLAGAYNEQFF	TGTGCCAGCAGTTATCTAGCGGGAGCGTACAATGAGCAGTTCTTC	TRBD2	TRBV6-6	TRBJ2-1	once
CAWSHTGPYEQYF	TGTGCCTGGAGTCATACAGGGCCCTACGAGCAGTACTTC	-	TRBV30	TRBJ2-7	few
CASSEGQGHRNQPQHF	TGTGCCAGCAGTGAGGGGCAGGGCCATCGCAATCAGCCCCAGCATTTT	-	TRBV6-1	TRBJ1-5	-
CASSPARPRETQYF	TGTGCCAGCTCACCTGCTCGGCCCCGGGAGACCCAGTACTTC	-	TRBV18	TRBJ2-5	-
CASSAGPGVGQNIQYF	TGTGCCAGCAGCGCCGGGCCCGGGGTAGGCCAAAACATTCAGTACTTC	-	TRBV7-3	TRBJ2-4	-
CASRLLAEIYNEQFF	TGTGCCAGCAGACTGCTAGCGGAGATCTACAATGAGCAGTTCTTC	TRBD2	TRBV27	TRBJ2-1	few
CACRTDLNTEAFF	TGTGCCTGCCGGACAGATTTGAACACTGAAGCTTTCTTT	-	TRBV30	TRBJ1-1	few
CASSLYGQIQETQYF	TGTGCCAGCAGTTTATATGGGCAGATACAAGAGACCCAGTACTTC	-	TRBV27	TRBJ2-5	-
CSVEGVSYNEQFF	TGCAGCGTTGAGGGAGTCTCCTACAATGAGCAGTTCTTC	-	TRBV29-1	TRBJ2-1	-
CSVNSEQFF	TGCAGCGTTAATAGTGAGCAGTTCTTC	-	TRBV29-1	TRBJ2-1	few
CAWRTGGYEQYF	TGTGCCTGGAGGACAGGGGGCTACGAGCAGTACTTC	TRBD1	TRBV30	TRBJ2-7	-
CAWTSSRELFF	TGTGCCTGGACATCTAGTCGGGAGCTGTTTTTT	-	TRBV30	TRBJ2-2	-
CSVEEHMNTEAFF	TGCAGCGTTGAAGAACATATGAACACTGAAGCTTTCTTT	-	TRBV29-1	TRBJ1-1	-
CAWSGDRGNTIYF	TGTGCCTGGAGTGGGGACAGGGGAAACACCATATATTTT	TRBD1	TRBV30	TRBJ1-3	few
CASSFGQPSSGANVLTF	TGTGCCAGCAGTTTCGGACAGCCGTCTTCTGGGGCCAACGTCCTGACTTTC	-	TRBV28	TRBJ2-6	few
CSVRESESYGYTF	TGCAGCGTGCGTGAGTCTGAGAGCTATGGCTACACCTTC	-	TRBV29-1	TRBJ1-2	few
CASSSTRDRVNGYTF	TGTGCCAGCAGCTCGACCCGGGACAGGGTAAATGGCTACACCTTC	TRBD1	TRBV7-9	TRBJ1-2	few
CASSLVGQGTYNEQFF	TGTGCCAGCAGCTTAGTCGGACAGGGGACTTACAATGAGCAGTTCTTC	TRBD1	TRBV7-9	TRBJ2-1	-
CASGTGLAGLDSYNEQFF	TGTGCCAGCGGAACGGGACTAGCGGGATTAGACTCCTACAATGAGCAGTTCTTC	TRBD2	TRBV9	TRBJ2-1	few
CAYVADYEQYF	TGTGCCTATGTGGCAGACTACGAGCAGTACTTC	-	TRBV30	TRBJ2-7	-
CASRPGAVDEQFF	TGTGCCAGCAGACCGGGGGCCGTGGATGAGCAGTTCTTC	-	TRBV2	TRBJ2-1	-
CASSSDGSSYNEQFF	TGTGCCAGCAGTTCAGACGGGAGCTCCTACAATGAGCAGTTCTTC	-	TRBV25-1	TRBJ2-1	-
CASSALNIQYF	TGTGCCAGCAGTGCCCTAAACATTCAGTACTTC	-	TRBV6-1	TRBJ2-4	few
CASSPGNYGYTF	TGTGCCAGCAGCCCGGGCAACTATGGCTACACCTTC	-	TRBV7-2	TRBJ1-2	few
CASSLRRGDTDTQYF	TGTGCCAGCAGCTTAAGGCGGGGGGACACAGATACGCAGTATTTT	TRBD2	TRBV7-2	TRBJ2-3	few
CASQSSGANVLTF	TGTGCCAGCCAGAGTTCTGGGGCCAACGTCCTGACTTTC	-	TRBV6-5	TRBJ2-6	-
CATSSGASYNEQFF	TGTGCCACATCATCGGGGGCAAGCTACAATGAGCAGTTCTTC	-	TRBV10-3	TRBJ2-1	few
CASSQRLAPGETQYF	TGCGCCAGCAGCCAAAGACTAGCGCCGGGAGAGACCCAGTACTTC	TRBD2	TRBV5-1	TRBJ2-5	-
CASSPTGTPEETQYF	TGTGCCAGCAGCCCGACCGGGACACCTGAAGAGACCCAGTACTTC	-	TRBV14	TRBJ2-5	-
CASSEGLADTGELFF	TGTGCCAGCAGTGAGGGACTAGCGGACACCGGGGAGCTGTTTTTT	TRBD2	TRBV25-1	TRBJ2-2	-
CASSHRRAGTATTNEKLFF	TGTGCCAGCAGCCACCGGCGGGCCGGGACGGCCACAACTAATGAAAAACTGTTTTTT	-	TRBV7-9	TRBJ1-4	few
CASSENLVTEAFF	TGTGCCAGCAGTGAAAATTTGGTGACTGAAGCTTTCTTT	-	TRBV2	TRBJ1-1	few
CASSGSNQPQHF	TGTGCCAGCAGTGGTAGCAATCAGCCCCAGCATTTT	-	TRBV6-5	TRBJ1-5	-
CASSPAGTSVYNEQFF	TGCGCCAGCAGCCCGGCCGGGACTAGCGTCTACAATGAGCAGTTCTTC	TRBD2	TRBV5-1	TRBJ2-1	few
CASSPWKGGELFF	TGTGCCAGCTCACCATGGAAGGGCGGGGAGCTGTTTTTT	-	TRBV18	TRBJ2-2	-
CASSISWNTEAFF	TGTGCCAGTAGTATATCCTGGAACACTGAAGCTTTCTTT	-	TRBV19	TRBJ1-1	-
CASSLAETSELDTQYF	TGTGCCAGCAGCTTAGCTGAGACTAGCGAGTTAGATACGCAGTATTTT	TRBD2	TRBV7-9	TRBJ2-3	-
CASSQEGRMYGYTF	TGCGCCAGCAGCCAGGAGGGTAGGATGTATGGCTACACCTTC	-	TRBV4-3	TRBJ1-2	-
CASSGQGGTGELFF	TGTGCCAGCAGTGGCCAGGGAGGGACCGGGGAGCTGTTTTTT	TRBD2	TRBV2	TRBJ2-2	-
CASSLWQGTSGSYEQYF	TGTGCCAGCAGCTTATGGCAGGGGACTAGCGGGAGCTACGAGCAGTACTTC	TRBD2	TRBV7-9	TRBJ2-7	few
CAWGLRGTKFF	TGTGCCTGGGGGCTGCGCGGGACAAAGTTCTTC	-	TRBV30	TRBJ2-1	-
CASRRGDREDGYTF	TGCGCCAGCAGGCGAGGTGACAGGGAAGATGGCTACACCTTC	TRBD1	TRBV4-1	TRBJ1-2	few
CAWSRLMNTGELFF	TGTGCCTGGAGTCGCCTTATGAACACCGGGGAGCTGTTTTTT	-	TRBV30	TRBJ2-2	few
CAISESSPGLRETQYF	TGTGCCATCAGTGAGTCTTCGCCGGGCCTAAGGGAGACCCAGTACTTC	-	TRBV10-3	TRBJ2-5	few
CASRPTSGTMNTQYF	TGTGCCAGCAGGCCCACTAGCGGGACTATGAATACGCAGTATTTT	TRBD2	TRBV7-2	TRBJ2-3	few
CASGGQGNIQYF	TGTGCCAGCGGAGGACAGGGGAACATTCAGTACTTC	TRBD1	TRBV9	TRBJ2-4	once
CARPFGALGGANVLTF	TGTGCCAGACCCTTCGGGGCCTTAGGTGGGGCCAACGTCCTGACTTTC	-	TRBV7-2	TRBJ2-6	-
CASSLHAGTSYEQYF	TGTGCCAGCAGCCTGCACGCCGGGACCTCCTACGAGCAGTACTTC	-	TRBV11-2	TRBJ2-7	-
CASSQVVRGEQYF	TGCGCCAGCAGCCAAGTGGTTCGAGGCGAGCAGTACTTC	-	TRBV4-1	TRBJ2-7	few
CASSPRDRSYEQYF	TGTGCCAGCAGCCCTCGGGACAGGTCCTACGAGCAGTACTTC	TRBD1	TRBV7-3	TRBJ2-7	-